The entry below gives a single T cell receptor (beta chain) sequence along with its context. Its antigen is not identified. Constant-segment primers were used for 5'RACE, and the resulting TCR alpha and TCR beta cDNA libraries carried sample barcodes and UMIs. TCRdb ran MiXCR on the 5' RACE reads and lists one entry per CDR3 protein. The sample holds about 290,000 distinct CDR3 sequences, about a sixth seen once. Per germline, CDR1 LNHNV and CDR2 YYDKDF (reference sequence). The length of the CDR3 is 13 residues. Deletions cut 1 base from V and 6 bases from J, with 10 bases between. These data are taken from a study of T-cell memory formation after mild COVID-19. Study at large: The TCR clusters were mostly specific to one donor. Study conclusions and caveats: A subset of responding clones appeared in pre-infection memory, suggesting cross-reactive memory joined. Clones that contracted from day 15 to 85 were balanced CD4/CD8, while later expanders leaned CD4+.

The TCR comes from a man aged 18 to 29 who had mild COVID-19 (a few samples of this study predate the infection). Cell type and time point are not known. Material: PBMCs or a T cell subset sorted from them (not recorded which). V and J are TRBV15 and TRBJ2-7; possibly TRBD2 for D (6 bases). CDR3 region: CATSRVAAGEQYV. CDR3 DNA sequence: TGTGCCACCAGCAGAGTAGCGGCTGGCGAGCAGTACGTC.